A selection of T cell receptor beta chains follows, all from one sample in a study of Graves' ophthalmopathy and Graves' hyperthyroidism. TCRdb redid the calling of the multiplex PCR reads with MiXCR, one entry per CDR3 protein. This table has 600,000 to 950,000 distinct CDR3 sequences, approximately 40% appearing once. The specimen sequenced was peripheral blood. The source of these receptors is an adult man with Graves' ophthalmopathy. The conserved cysteine and the conserved F or W are not part of the CDR3 here.

v_gene	CDR3aa
TRBV9	ASSVWSEPTYEQY
TRBV7-9	ASSWNYGDEQY
TRBV6-6	ASSYSGQVSGNTIY
TRBV9	ASSIWDGRDNQPQH
TRBV29-1	SVVATLGWGETQY
TRBV15	ATSRGLGGLGGHSYEQY
TRBV2	ASSGAEAF
TRBV20-1	SARQGANVLT
TRBV7-9	ASREGGTEAF
TRBV11-1	ASSLGGGALEEQY
TRBV2	ASHRDRGYEQY
TRBV9	ASSPTGGRGNEQF
TRBV24-1	ASSSPGQISNQPQH